This T cell receptor (beta chain) was observed in a study of CD4+ T cells in melanoma. Clones were read by immunoSEQ multiplex PCR, and TCRdb kept only the in-frame ones, dropping some. Among around 100,000 clones listed, about 92% were seen once. The sequenced sample was peripheral blood. This sequence originates from a human donor with melanoma.

CDR3 sequence reads: CASSYSPAGVGYTF. CDR3 nucleotide sequence: TGTGCCAGCAGTTACTCGCCAGCAGGGGTTGGCTACACCTTC. The chain couples TRBV6-5 to TRBJ1-2, with a possible D match to TRBD1 (6 bases). V dropped 0 bases and J dropped 7 bases, with 12 bases sitting between them. Germline CDR1 reads MNHEY; CDR2 reads SVGAGI. The CDR3 spans 14 residues.